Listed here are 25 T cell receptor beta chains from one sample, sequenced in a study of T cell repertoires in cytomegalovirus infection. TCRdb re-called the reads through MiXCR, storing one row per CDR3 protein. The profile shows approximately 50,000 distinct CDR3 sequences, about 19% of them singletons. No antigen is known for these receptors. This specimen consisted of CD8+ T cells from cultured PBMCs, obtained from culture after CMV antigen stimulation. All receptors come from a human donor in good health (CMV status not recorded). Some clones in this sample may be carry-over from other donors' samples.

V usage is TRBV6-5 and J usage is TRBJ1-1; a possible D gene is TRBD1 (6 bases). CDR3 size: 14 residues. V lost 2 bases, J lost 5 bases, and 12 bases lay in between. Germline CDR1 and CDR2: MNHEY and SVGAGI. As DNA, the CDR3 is TGTGCCAGCAGTTACACAGGGTCGAGAACTGAAGCTTTCTTT. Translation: CASSYTGSRTEAFF.

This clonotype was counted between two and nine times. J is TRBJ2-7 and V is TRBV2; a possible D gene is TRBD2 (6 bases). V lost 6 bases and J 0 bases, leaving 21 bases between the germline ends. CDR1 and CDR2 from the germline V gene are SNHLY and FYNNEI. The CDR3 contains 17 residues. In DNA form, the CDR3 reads TGTGCCAGCAGGCCTACTATTGCGGGACTGAGCTCCTACGAGCAGTACTTC. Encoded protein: CASRPTIAGLSSYEQYF.

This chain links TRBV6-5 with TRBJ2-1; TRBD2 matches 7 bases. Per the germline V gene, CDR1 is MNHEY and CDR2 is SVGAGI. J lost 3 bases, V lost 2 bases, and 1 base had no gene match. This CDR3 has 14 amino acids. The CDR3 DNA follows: TGTGCCAGCAGTTACGCTAGCGGCTACAATGAGCAGTTCTTC. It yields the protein CASSYASGYNEQFF.

The CDR3 DNA sequence: TGTGCCAGCAGTGGTTCCTCCGGGGATGGCTACACCTTC. Protein: CASSGSSGDGYTF. The rearrangement uses TRBV27 and TRBJ1-2; the D is unclear. CDR3 length: 13 amino acids. Germline loops: CDR1 MNHEY, CDR2 SMNVEV (reference sequence). Trimming pared 5 bases from V and 6 bases from J, leaving 13 bases between.

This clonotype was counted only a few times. The CDR3 protein is CASISGYGLTDTQYF. CDR3 in DNA: TGTGCCAGCATTTCGGGGTATGGCCTCACAGATACGCAGTATTTT. This chain connects TRBV12-3 or TRBV12-4 to TRBJ2-3; a weak D match, TRBD2 (5 bases). The CDR3 spans 15 residues. Trimming stripped 7 bases from V and 2 bases from J, with 16 bases between.

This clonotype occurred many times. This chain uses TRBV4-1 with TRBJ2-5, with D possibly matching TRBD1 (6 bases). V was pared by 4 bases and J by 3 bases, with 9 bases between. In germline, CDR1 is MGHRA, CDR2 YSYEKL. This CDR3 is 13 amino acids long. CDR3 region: CASSRAGEETQYF. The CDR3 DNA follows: TGCGCCAGCAGCCGCGCAGGGGAAGAGACCCAGTACTTC.

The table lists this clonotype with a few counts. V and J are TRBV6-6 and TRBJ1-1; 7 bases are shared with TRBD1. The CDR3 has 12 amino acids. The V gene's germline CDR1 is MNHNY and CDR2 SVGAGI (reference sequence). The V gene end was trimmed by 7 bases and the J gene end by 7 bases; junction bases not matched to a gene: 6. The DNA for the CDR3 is TGTGCCAGCACCAAGGGGGCCCTTGAAGCTTTCTTT. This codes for CASTKGALEAFF.

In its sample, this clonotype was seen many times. The CDR3 nucleotides are TGTGCCAGCAGTGCCGGGACAGGGGGCTACAATGAGCAGTTCTTC. This sequence encodes CASSAGTGGYNEQFF. The chain couples TRBV6-1 to TRBJ2-1; 11 nucleotides align to TRBD1. The CDR3 has 15 amino acids. V trimming: 4 bases; J trimming: 3 bases; junction bases outside the gene matches: 2. From germline, CDR1 is MNHNS and CDR2 SASEGT.

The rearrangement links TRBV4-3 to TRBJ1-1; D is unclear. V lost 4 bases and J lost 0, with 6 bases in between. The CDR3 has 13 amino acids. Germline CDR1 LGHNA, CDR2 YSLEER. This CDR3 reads CASSLTMNTEAFF. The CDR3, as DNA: TGCGCCAGCAGCCTGACCATGAACACTGAAGCTTTCTTT.

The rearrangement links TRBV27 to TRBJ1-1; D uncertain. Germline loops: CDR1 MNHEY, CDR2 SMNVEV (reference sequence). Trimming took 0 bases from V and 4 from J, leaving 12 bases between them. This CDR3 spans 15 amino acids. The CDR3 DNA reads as TGTGCCAGCAGTTTATCGTCCGCGGGAGGCACTGAAGCTTTCTTT. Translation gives CASSLSSAGGTEAFF.

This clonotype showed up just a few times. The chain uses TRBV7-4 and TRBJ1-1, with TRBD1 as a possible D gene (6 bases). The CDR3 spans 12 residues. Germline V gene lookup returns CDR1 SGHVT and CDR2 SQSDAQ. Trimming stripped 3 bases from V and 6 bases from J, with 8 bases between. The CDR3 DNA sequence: TGTGCCAGCAGCTTCGGGACACCTGAAGCTTTCTTT. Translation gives CASSFGTPEAFF.

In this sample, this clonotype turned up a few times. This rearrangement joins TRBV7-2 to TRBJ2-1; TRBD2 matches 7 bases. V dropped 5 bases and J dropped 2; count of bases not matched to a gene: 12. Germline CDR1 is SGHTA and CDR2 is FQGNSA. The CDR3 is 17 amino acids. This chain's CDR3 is CASSLNDGGGAYNEQFF. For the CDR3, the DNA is TGTGCCAGCAGCCTAAATGACGGCGGGGGAGCCTACAATGAGCAGTTCTTC.

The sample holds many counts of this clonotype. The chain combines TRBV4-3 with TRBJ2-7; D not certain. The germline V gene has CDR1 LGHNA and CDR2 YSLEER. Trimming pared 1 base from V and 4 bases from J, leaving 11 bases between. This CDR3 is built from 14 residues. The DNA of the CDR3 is TGCGCCAGCAGCCAAGGACCCGACGGGTACGAGCAGTACTTC. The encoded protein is CASSQGPDGYEQYF.

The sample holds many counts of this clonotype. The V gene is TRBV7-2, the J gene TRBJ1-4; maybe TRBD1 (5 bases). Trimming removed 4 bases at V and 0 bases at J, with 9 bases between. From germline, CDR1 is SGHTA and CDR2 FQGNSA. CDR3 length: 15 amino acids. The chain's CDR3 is CASSSRGATNEKLFF. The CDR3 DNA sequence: TGTGCCAGCAGCTCCCGGGGGGCAACTAATGAAAAACTGTTTTTT. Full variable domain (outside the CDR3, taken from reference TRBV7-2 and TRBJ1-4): GAGVSQSPSNKVTEKGKDVELRCDPISGHTALYWYRQSLGQGLEFLIYFQGNSAPDKSGLPSDRFSAERTGGSVSTLTIQRTQQEDSAVYLCASSSRGATNEKLFFGSGTQLSVL.

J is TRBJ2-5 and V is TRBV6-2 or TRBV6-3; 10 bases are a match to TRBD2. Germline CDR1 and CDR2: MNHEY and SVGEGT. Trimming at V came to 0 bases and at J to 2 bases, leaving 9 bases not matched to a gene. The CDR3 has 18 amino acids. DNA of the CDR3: TGTGCCAGCAGTTACTCGAGAAGACTAGCGGGCTCACAAGAGACCCAGTACTTC. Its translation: CASSYSRRLAGSQETQYF.

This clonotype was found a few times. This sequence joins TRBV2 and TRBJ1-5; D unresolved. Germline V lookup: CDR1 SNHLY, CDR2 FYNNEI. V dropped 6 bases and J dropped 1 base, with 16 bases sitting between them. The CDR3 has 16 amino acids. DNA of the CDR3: TGTGCCAGCAGCGACACAGAGGGTTTAAGCAATCAGCCCCAGCATTTT. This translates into CASSDTEGLSNQPQHF.

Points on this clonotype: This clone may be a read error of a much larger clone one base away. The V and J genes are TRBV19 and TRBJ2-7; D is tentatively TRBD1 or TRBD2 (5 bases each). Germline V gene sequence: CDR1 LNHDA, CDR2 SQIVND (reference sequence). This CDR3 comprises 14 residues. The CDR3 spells CVSSTTGTSYEQYF. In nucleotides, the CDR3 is TGTGTCAGTAGTACAACCGGGACCTCCTACGAGCAGTACTTC.

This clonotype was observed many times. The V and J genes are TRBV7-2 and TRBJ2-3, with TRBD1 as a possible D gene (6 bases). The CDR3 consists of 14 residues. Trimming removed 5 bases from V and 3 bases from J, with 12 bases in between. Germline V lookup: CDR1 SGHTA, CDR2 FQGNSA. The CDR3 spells CASSQHDRTDTQYF. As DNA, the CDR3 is TGTGCCAGCAGCCAACACGACAGGACAGATACGCAGTATTTT. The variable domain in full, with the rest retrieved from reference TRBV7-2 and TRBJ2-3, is GAGVSQSPSNKVTEKGKDVELRCDPISGHTALYWYRQSLGQGLEFLIYFQGNSAPDKSGLPSDRFSAERTGGSVSTLTIQRTQQEDSAVYLCASSQHDRTDTQYFGPGTRLTVL.

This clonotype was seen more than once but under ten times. For the CDR3, the DNA is TGTGCCAGCAGCGTACACTCGCGCTTCTCCTACAATGAGCAGTTCTTC. This encodes CASSVHSRFSYNEQFF. The chain links TRBV9 to TRBJ2-1; D ambiguous. Germline V gene lookup returns CDR1 SGDLS and CDR2 YYNGEE. Trimming removed 1 base at V and 0 bases at J, with 11 bases between. The CDR3 covers 16 residues. Complete variable domain (other parts from reference TRBV9 and TRBJ2-1): DSGVTQTPKHLITATGQRVTLRCSPRSGDLSVYWYQQSLDQGLQFLIQYYNGEERAKGNILERFSAQQFPDLHSELNLSSLELGDSALYFCASSVHSRFSYNEQFFGPGTRLTVL.

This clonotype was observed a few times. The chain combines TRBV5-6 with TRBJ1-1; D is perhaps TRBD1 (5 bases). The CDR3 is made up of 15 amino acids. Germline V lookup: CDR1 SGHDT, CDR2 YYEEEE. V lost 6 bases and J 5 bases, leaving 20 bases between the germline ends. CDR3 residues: CASKLGDGALTEAFF. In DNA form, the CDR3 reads TGTGCCAGCAAGCTTGGAGATGGGGCGCTAACTGAAGCTTTCTTT.

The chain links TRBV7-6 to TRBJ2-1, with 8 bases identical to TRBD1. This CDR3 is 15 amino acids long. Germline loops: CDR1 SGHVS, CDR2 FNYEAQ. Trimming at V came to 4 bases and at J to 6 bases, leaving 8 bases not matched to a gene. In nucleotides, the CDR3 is TGTGCCAGCAGCTCGTACCGGGACAGGCCCAATGAGCAGTTCTTC. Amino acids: CASSSYRDRPNEQFF.

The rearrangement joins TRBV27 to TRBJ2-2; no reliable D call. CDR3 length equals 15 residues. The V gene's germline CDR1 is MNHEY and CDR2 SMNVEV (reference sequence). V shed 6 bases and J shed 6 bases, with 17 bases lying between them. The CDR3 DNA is TGTGCCAGCAGCCCCCTCCGGCAGAGACCCGGGGAGCTGTTTTTT. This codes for CASSPLRQRPGELFF.

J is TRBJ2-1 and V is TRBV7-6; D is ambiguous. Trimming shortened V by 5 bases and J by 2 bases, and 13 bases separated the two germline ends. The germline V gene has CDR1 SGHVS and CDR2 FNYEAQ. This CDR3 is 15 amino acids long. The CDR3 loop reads CASSETPDTYNEQFF. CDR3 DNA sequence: TGTGCCAGCAGCGAGACACCAGACACCTACAATGAGCAGTTCTTC.

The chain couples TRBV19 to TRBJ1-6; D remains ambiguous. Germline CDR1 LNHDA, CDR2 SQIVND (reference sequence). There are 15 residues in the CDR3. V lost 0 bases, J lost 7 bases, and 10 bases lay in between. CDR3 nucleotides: TGTGCCAGTAGTATAGAAGCCGGTCTGAATTCACCCCTCCACTTT. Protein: CASSIEAGLNSPLHF.

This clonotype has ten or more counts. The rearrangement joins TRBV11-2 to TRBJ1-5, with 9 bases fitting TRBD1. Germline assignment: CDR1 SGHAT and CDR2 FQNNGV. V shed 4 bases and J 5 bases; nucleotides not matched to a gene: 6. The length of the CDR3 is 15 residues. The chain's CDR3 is CASSSSTGGHQPQHF. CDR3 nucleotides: TGTGCCAGCAGCTCCTCGACAGGGGGGCATCAGCCCCAGCATTTT.